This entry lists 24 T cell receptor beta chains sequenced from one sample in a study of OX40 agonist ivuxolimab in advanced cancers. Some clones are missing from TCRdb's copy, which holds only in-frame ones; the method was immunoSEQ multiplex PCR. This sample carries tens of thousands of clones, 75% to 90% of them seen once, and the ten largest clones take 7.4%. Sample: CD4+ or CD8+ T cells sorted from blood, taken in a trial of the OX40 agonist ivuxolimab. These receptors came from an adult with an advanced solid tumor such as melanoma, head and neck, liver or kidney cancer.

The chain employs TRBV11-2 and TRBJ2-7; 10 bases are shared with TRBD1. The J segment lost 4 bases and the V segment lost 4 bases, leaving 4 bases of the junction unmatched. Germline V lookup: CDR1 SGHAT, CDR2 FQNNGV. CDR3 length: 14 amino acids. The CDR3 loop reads CASSWRTGGYEQYF. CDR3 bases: TGTGCCAGCAGCTGGCGGACAGGGGGATACGAGCAGTACTTC.

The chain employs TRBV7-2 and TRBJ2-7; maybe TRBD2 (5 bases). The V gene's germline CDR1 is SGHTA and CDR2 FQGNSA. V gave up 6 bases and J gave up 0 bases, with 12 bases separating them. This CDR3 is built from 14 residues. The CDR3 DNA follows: TGTGCCAGCAGTTCAGGACTCCTCTCCTACGAGCAGTACTTC. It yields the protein CASSSGLLSYEQYF.

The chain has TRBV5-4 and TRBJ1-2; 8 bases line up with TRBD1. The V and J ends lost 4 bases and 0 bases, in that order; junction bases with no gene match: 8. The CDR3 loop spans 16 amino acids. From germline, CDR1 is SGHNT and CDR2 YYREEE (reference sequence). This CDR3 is CASSPWTGLANYGYTF. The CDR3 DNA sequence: TGTGCCAGCAGCCCCTGGACAGGGCTGGCTAACTATGGCTACACCTTC.

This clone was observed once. In DNA form, the CDR3 reads TGTGCCAGTAGATTGAGGGACAGGGACACCGGGGAGCTGTTTTTT. Its translation: CASRLRDRDTGELFF. This sequence joins TRBV19 and TRBJ2-2; 9 nucleotides agree with TRBD1. The V and J ends lost 6 bases and 3 bases, in that order; junction bases with no gene match: 5. The CDR3 runs to 15 residues. Germline V gene data show CDR1 as LNHDA and CDR2 as SQIVND (reference sequence).

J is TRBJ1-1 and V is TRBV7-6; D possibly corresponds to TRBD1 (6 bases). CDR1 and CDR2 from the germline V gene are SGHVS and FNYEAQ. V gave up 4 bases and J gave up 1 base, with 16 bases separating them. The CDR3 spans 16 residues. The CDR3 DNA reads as TGTGCCAGCAGCTCAGGAGCCGGCAGGGGGAACACTGAAGCTTTCTTT. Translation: CASSSGAGRGNTEAFF.

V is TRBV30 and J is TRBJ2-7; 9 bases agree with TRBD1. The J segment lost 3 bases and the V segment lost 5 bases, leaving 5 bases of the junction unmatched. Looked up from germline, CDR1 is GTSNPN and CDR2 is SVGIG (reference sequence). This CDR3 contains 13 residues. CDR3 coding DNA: TGTGCCTGGGGGGGGACAGGGAGCTACGAGCAGTACTTC. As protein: CAWGGTGSYEQYF.

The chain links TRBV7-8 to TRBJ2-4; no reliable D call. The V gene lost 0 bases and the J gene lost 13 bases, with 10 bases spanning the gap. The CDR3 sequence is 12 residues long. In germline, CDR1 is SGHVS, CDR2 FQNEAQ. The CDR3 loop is CASSLAGTTQYF. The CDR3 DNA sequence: TGTGCCAGCAGCTTAGCGGGAACCACCCAGTACTTC.

The CDR3 nucleotides are TGTGCCAGCAGCTTAGATAGTTGGACCTCCTACGAGCAGTACTTC. Its protein is CASSLDSWTSYEQYF. The rearrangement joins TRBV7-9 to TRBJ2-7; no definite D call. Trimming removed 1 base at V and 0 bases at J, with 10 bases between. This CDR3 is 15 amino acids long. The germline V gene has CDR1 SEHNR and CDR2 FQNEAQ (reference sequence).

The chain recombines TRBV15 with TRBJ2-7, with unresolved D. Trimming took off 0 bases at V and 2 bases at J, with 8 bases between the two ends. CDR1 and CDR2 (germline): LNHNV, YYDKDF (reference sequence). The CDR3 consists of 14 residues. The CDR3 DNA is TGTGCCACCAGCAGAGATCAAATAACCTACGAGCAGTACTTC. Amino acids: CATSRDQITYEQYF.

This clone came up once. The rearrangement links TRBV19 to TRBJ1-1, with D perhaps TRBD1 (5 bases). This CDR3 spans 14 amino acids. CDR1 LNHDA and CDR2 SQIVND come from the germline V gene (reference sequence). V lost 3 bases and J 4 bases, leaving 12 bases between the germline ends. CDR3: CASSIPGSRTEAFF. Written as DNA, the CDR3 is TGTGCCAGTAGTATCCCAGGGAGCCGCACTGAAGCTTTCTTT.

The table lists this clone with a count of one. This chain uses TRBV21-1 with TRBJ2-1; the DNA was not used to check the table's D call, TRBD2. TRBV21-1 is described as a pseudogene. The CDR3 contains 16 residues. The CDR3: CASNRLAVKSYNEQFF. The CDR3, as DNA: TGTGCCAGCAACCGACTAGCGGTTAAATCGTACAATGAGCAGTTCTTC.

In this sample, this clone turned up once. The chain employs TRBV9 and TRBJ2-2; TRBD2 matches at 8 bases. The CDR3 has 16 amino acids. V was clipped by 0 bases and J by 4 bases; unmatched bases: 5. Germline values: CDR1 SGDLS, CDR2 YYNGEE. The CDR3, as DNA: TGTGCCAGCAGCGTAGAAATAGCGGGGCGCACCGGGGAGCTGTTTTTT. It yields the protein CASSVEIAGRTGELFF.

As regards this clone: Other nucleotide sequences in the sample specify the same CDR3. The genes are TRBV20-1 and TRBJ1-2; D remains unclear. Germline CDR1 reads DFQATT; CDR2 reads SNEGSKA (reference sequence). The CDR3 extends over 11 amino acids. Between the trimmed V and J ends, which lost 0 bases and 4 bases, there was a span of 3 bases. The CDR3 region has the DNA TGCAGTGCTAGAGATCCCTATGGCTACACCTTC. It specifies CSARDPYGYTF.

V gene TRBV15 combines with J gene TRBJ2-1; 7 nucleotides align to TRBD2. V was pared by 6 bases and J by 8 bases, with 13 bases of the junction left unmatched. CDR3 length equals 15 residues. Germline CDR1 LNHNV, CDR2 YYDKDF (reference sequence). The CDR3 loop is CATSRARENSYEQFF. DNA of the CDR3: TGTGCCACCAGTAGGGCGCGGGAGAATTCATATGAGCAGTTCTTC.

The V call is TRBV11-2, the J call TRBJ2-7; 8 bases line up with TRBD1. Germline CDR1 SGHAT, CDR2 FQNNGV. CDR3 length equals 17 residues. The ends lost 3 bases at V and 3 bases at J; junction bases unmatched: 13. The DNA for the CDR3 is TGTGCCAGCAGCTTCGACAGGGGATCGGGTAACCGCTACGAGCAGTACTTC. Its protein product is CASSFDRGSGNRYEQYF.

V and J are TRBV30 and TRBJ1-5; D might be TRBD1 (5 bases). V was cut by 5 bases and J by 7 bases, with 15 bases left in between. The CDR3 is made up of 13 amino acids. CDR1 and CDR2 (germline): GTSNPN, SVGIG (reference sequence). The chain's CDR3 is CAWAPGGSQPQHF. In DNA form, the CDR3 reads TGTGCCTGGGCCCCCGGGGGTAGCCAGCCCCAGCATTTT. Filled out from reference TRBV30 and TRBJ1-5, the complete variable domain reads SQTIHQWPATLVQPVGSPLSLECTVEGTSNPNLYWYRQAAGRGLQLLFYSVGIGQISSEVPQNLSASRPQDRQFILSSKKLLLSDSGFYLCAWAPGGSQPQHFGDGTRLSIL.

The CDR3 DNA follows: TGTGCCAGCTCACCAGACGGGACCTACGAGCAGTACTTC. Translating gives CASSPDGTYEQYF. The gene calls are TRBV18 and TRBJ2-7; tentative D call: TRBD2 (5 bases). V lost 2 bases and J 2 bases, leaving 7 bases between the germline ends. The germline gives CDR1 KGHSH, CDR2 LQKENI. CDR3 length: 13 amino acids.

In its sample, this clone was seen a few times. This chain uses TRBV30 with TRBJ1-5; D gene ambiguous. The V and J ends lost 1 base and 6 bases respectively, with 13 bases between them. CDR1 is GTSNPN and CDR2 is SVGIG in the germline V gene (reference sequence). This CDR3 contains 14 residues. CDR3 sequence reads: CAWSGPTVGQPQHF. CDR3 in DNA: TGTGCCTGGAGTGGTCCCACCGTCGGTCAGCCCCAGCATTTT.

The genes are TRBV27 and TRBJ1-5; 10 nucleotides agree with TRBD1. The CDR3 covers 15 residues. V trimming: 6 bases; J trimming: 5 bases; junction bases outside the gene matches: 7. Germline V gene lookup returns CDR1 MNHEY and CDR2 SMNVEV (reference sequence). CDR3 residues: CASRPGTGVDQPQHF. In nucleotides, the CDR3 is TGTGCCAGCAGACCCGGGACAGGGGTGGATCAGCCCCAGCATTTT.

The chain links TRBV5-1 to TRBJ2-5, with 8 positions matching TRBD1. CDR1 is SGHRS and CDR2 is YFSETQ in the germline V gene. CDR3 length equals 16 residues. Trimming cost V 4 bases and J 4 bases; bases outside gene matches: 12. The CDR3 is CASSIGQGRVRETQYF. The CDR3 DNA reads TGCGCCAGCAGCATCGGACAGGGACGGGTGAGAGAGACCCAGTACTTC.

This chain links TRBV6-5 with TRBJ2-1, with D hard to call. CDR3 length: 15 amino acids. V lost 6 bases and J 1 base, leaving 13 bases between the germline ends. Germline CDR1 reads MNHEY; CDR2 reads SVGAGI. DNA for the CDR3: TGTGCCAGCAGGGCTCGGCGGTCGTCCTACAATGAGCAGTTCTTC. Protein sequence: CASRARRSSYNEQFF.

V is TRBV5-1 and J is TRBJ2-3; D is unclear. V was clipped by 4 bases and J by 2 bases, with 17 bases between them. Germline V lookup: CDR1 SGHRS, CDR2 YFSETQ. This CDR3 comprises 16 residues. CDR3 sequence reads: CASSLGVDANTDTQYF. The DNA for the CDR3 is TGCGCCAGCAGCCTCGGAGTGGACGCAAACACAGATACGCAGTATTTT.

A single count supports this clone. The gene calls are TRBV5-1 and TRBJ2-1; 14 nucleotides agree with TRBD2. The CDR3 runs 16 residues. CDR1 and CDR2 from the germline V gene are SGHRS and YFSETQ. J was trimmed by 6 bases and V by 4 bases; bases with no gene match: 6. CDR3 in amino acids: CASSGWGLAGANEQFF. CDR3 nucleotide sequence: TGCGCCAGCAGCGGGTGGGGACTAGCGGGAGCCAATGAGCAGTTCTTC.

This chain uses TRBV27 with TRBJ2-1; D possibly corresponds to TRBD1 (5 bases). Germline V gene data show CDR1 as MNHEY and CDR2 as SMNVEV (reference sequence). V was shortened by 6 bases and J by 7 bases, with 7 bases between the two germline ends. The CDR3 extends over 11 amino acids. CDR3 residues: CASRQVNEQFF. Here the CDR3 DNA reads TGTGCCAGCAGACAGGTAAATGAGCAGTTCTTC.